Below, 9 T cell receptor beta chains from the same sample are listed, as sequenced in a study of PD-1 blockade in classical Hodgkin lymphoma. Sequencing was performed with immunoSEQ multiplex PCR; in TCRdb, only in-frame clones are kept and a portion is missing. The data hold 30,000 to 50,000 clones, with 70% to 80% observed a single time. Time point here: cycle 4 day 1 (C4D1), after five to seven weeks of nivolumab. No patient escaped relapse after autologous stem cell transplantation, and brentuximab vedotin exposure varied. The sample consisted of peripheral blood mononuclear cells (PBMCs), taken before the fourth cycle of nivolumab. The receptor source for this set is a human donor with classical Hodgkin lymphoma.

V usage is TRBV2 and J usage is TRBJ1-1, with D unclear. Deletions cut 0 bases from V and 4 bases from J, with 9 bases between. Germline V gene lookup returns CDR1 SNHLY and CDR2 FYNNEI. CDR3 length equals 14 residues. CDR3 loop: CASSEAPLGTEAFF. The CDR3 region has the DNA TGTGCCAGCAGTGAAGCCCCCCTTGGCACTGAAGCTTTCTTT.

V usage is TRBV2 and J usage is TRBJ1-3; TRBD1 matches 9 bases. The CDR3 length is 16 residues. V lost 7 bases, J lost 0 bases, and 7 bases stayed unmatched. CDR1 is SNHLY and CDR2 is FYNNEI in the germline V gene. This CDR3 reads CASTLGQGISGNTIYF. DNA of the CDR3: TGTGCCAGCACCCTCGGACAGGGGATCTCTGGAAACACCATATATTTT.

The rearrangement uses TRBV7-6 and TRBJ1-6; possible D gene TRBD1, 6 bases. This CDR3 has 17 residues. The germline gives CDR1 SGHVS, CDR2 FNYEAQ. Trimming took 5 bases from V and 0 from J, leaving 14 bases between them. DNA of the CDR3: TGTGCCAGCAGCCAGTGGGCCAGGGGCTCCTATAATTCACCCCTCCACTTT. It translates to CASSQWARGSYNSPLHF.

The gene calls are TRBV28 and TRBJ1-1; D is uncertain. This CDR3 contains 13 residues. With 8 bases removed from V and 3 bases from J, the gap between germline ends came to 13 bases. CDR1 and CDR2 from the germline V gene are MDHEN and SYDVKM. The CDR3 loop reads CASGPRGDTEAFF. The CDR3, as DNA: TGTGCCAGCGGGCCTCGCGGGGACACTGAAGCTTTCTTT.

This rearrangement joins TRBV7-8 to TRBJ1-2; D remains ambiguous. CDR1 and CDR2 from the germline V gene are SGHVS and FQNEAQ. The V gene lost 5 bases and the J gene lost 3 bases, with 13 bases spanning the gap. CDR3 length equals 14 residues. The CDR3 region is CASSPRFVDYGYTF. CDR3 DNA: TGTGCCAGCAGCCCCCGGTTTGTGGACTATGGCTACACCTTC.

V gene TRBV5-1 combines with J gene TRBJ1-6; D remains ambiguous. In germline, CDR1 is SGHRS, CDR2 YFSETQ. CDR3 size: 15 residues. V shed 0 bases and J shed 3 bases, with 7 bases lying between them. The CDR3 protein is CASSLEAIYNSPLHF. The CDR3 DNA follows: TGCGCCAGCAGCTTGGAGGCCATCTATAATTCACCCCTCCACTTT. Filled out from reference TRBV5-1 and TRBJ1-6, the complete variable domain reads KAGVTQTPRYLIKTRGQQVTLSCSPISGHRSVSWYQQTPGQGLQFLFEYFSETQRNKGNFPGRFSGRQFSNSRSEMNVSTLELGDSALYLCASSLEAIYNSPLHFGNGTRLTVT.

The CDR3 reads CASSQDSLRRTRNQPQHF. CDR3 bases: TGTGCCAGCAGCCAAGATAGCTTACGGAGGACACGCAATCAGCCCCAGCATTTT. The V call is TRBV4-2, the J call TRBJ1-5; D is perhaps TRBD1 (5 bases). V shed 0 bases and J shed 2 bases, with 17 bases lying between them. The germline CDR1 and CDR2 sequences are LGHNA and YNFKEQ. This CDR3 comprises 18 residues.

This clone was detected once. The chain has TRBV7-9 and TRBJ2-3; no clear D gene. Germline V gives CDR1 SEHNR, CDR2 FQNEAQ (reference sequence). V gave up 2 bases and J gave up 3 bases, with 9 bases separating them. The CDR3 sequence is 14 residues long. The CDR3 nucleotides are TGTGCCAGCAGCTTACTATCGGGTACAGATACGCAGTATTTT. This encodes CASSLLSGTDTQYF.

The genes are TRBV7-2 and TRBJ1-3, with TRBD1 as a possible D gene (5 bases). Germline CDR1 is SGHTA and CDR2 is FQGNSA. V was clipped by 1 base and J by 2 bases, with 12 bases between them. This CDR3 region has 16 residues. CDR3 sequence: CASSLVLTDTGNTIYF. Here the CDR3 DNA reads TGTGCCAGCAGCTTAGTCTTGACGGACACTGGAAACACCATATATTTT.